Shown below are 15 T cell receptor beta chains from a single sample sequenced in a study of cytomegalovirus exposure and HLA in healthy donors. Here immunoSEQ multiplex PCR was the method, and the copy in TCRdb shows in-frame clones only, minus some. The table shows some 230,000 clones, with 75% to 95% occurring only once. The material sequenced was PBMCs. Source of these receptors: a young woman in good health and CMV-seronegative.

The rearrangement links TRBV6-6 to TRBJ1-3; D might be TRBD1 (5 bases). V lost 0 bases and J 2 bases, leaving 11 bases between the germline ends. This CDR3 is built from 16 residues. The germline V gene encodes CDR1 MNHNY and CDR2 SVGAGI (reference sequence). The CDR3 loop is CASSYSMGGAGNTIYF. DNA of the CDR3: TGTGCCAGCAGTTACTCGATGGGGGGGGCTGGAAACACCATATATTTT.

The rearrangement links TRBV19 to TRBJ1-5; tentative D call: TRBD1 (5 bases). The V end was cut by 5 bases, the J end by 4 bases, with 12 bases between. The germline V gene encodes CDR1 LNHDA and CDR2 SQIVND (reference sequence). There are 14 residues in the CDR3. This CDR3 reads CASSDSGGNQPQHF. In DNA form, the CDR3 reads TGTGCCAGTAGTGACTCCGGGGGGAATCAGCCCCAGCATTTT.

This chain links TRBV27 with TRBJ2-1, with D tentatively TRBD2 (5 bases). The CDR3 loop spans 13 amino acids. In germline, CDR1 is MNHEY, CDR2 SMNVEV (reference sequence). With 0 bases removed from V and 6 bases from J, the gap between germline ends came to 6 bases. The CDR3 DNA sequence: TGTGCCAGCAGTTTATCGGGAGTCAATGAGCAGTTCTTC. This translates into CASSLSGVNEQFF.

V gene TRBV29-1 combines with J gene TRBJ1-4, with D unclear. From germline, CDR1 is SQVTM and CDR2 ANQGSEA. This CDR3 spans 13 amino acids. V was pared by 4 bases and J by 2 bases, with 8 bases between. This CDR3 reads CSVGSGTNEKLFF. DNA of the CDR3: TGCAGCGTTGGGTCGGGGACTAATGAAAAACTGTTTTTT.

The chain's CDR3 is CSVPGTGLYQNTEAFF. The CDR3 DNA is TGCAGCGTTCCCGGGACAGGGCTTTATCAGAACACTGAAGCTTTCTTT. This rearrangement joins TRBV29-1 to TRBJ1-1, with 9 positions matching TRBD1. The trim removed 5 bases at V and 1 base at J, leaving 11 bases unmatched. The CDR3 loop spans 16 amino acids. Germline V gene data show CDR1 as SQVTM and CDR2 as ANQGSEA.

Turning to this clone: The identical CDR3 is also encoded by other nucleotide sequences in the sample. The chain joins TRBV5-1 to TRBJ1-2; tentatively, D is TRBD1 (5 bases). Trimming removed 0 bases at V and 3 bases at J, with 6 bases between. The CDR3 has 13 residues. CDR1 and CDR2 from the germline V gene are SGHRS and YFSETQ. In DNA form, the CDR3 reads TGCGCCAGCAGCTTGGAAGGGGACTATGGCTACACCTTC. Its protein product is CASSLEGDYGYTF.

CDR3 loop: CASSIDQDTQYF. In DNA form, the CDR3 reads TGTGCCAGTAGTATAGATCAAGATACGCAGTATTTT. The J gene is TRBJ2-3, the V gene TRBV19, with D uncertain. V was clipped by 0 bases and J by 5 bases, with 3 bases between them. Looked up from germline, CDR1 is LNHDA and CDR2 is SQIVND (reference sequence). This CDR3 is built from 12 residues.

The rearrangement joins TRBV7-2 to TRBJ2-3, with D unresolved. The CDR3 length is 13 residues. V was trimmed by 5 bases and J by 8 bases, leaving 14 bases between them. Germline V gene sequence: CDR1 SGHTA, CDR2 FQGNSA. CDR3 coding DNA: TGTGCCAGCAGCCCGCGACTCGGCGGTACGCAGTATTTT. Amino acids: CASSPRLGGTQYF.

The V call is TRBV7-2, the J call TRBJ2-5, with D perhaps TRBD2 (6 bases). The CDR3 consists of 15 residues. V lost 5 bases and J lost 4, with 17 bases in between. Germline CDR1 is SGHTA and CDR2 is FQGNSA. CDR3 sequence reads: CASSTNRGWGETQYF. In DNA, the CDR3 is TGTGCCAGCAGCACCAACCGGGGGTGGGGAGAGACCCAGTACTTC.

This clone was seen a few times. The J gene is TRBJ1-2, the V gene TRBV7-2; D might be TRBD1 (5 bases). From germline, CDR1 is SGHTA and CDR2 FQGNSA. This CDR3 is built from 14 residues. With 2 bases removed from V and 6 bases from J, the gap between germline ends came to 13 bases. The CDR3 nucleotides are TGTGCCAGCAGCTTAAGGGGAAAGGTCGATGGCTACACCTTC. It codes for CASSLRGKVDGYTF.

V and J are TRBV30 and TRBJ2-1; 8 nucleotides match TRBD1. This CDR3 comprises 13 residues. V trimming: 3 bases; J trimming: 7 bases; junction bases outside the gene matches: 5. Germline CDR1 reads GTSNPN; CDR2 reads SVGIG (reference sequence). The CDR3 bases are TGTGCCTGGAGGGGGGGACAGGAAAATGAGCAGTTCTTC. Translating it yields CAWRGGQENEQFF.

J is TRBJ2-2 and V is TRBV2, with 11 bases lining up with TRBD1. CDR3 size: 13 residues. The ends lost 11 bases at V and 5 bases at J; junction bases unmatched: 4. CDR1 is SNHLY and CDR2 is FYNNEI in the germline V gene. CDR3 residues: CAGGTGGTGELFF. CDR3 nucleotides: TGTGCCGGCGGGACAGGGGGGACCGGGGAGCTGTTTTTT.

This clone is a singleton in its sample. This chain uses TRBV6-5 with TRBJ2-3; 8 nucleotides agree with TRBD1. Trimming took 5 bases from V and 3 from J; bases not matched to a gene: 7. CDR1 is MNHEY and CDR2 is SVGAGI in the germline V gene. The CDR3 extends over 15 amino acids. The chain's CDR3 is CASSPGGMGTDTQYF. The CDR3 DNA is TGTGCCAGCAGTCCAGGGGGCATGGGGACAGATACGCAGTATTTT.

This clone was seen just once. The V and J genes are TRBV6-1 and TRBJ1-6; TRBD1 matches 11 bases. This CDR3 comprises 17 residues. Looked up from germline, CDR1 is MNHNS and CDR2 is SASEGT. V lost 3 bases and J lost 7; bases outside the gene matches: 8. Here the CDR3 DNA reads TGTGCCAGCAGTGAGAGTCGGACAGGGGGCTTGAATTCACCCCTCCACTTT. Translation gives CASSESRTGGLNSPLHF.

This rearrangement joins TRBV18 to TRBJ2-7, with 9 bases fitting TRBD2. The ends lost 6 bases at V and 11 bases at J; junction bases unmatched: 14. Germline loops: CDR1 KGHSH, CDR2 LQKENI. This CDR3 has 14 residues. The CDR3 coding sequence is TGTGCCAGCTCCGTATACCAGGACAGGACTAGCGAGTACTTC. Residues: CASSVYQDRTSEYF.